Following are 15 T cell receptor beta chains from one sample sequenced in a study of CD8 T cells in Susac syndrome. The RNA, roughly 0.45 to 1 ug, was put through reverse transcription using random hexamers. One entry per CDR3 protein, called by TCRdb with MiXCR from the immunoSEQ multiplex PCR reads. Among some 160,000 distinct CDR3 sequences, roughly 94% were seen once, and the ten largest hold 0.1% to 0.13%. The sequencing input was CD4+ T cells from PBMCs. These receptors originate from a human donor with Susac syndrome.

The chain joins TRBV5-4 to TRBJ2-7; TRBD2 agrees at 13 bases. The CDR3 contains 15 residues. Germline loops: CDR1 SGHNT, CDR2 YYREEE (reference sequence). Germline trimming cut 4 bases from V and 7 bases from J; bases unmatched to any gene: 8. CDR3 in DNA: TGTGCCAGCAGCCCTGGACTAGCGGGGGACCGGGAGCAGTACTTC. This codes for CASSPGLAGDREQYF.

The V call is TRBV7-2, the J call TRBJ2-3, with D hard to call. The germline V gene encodes CDR1 SGHTA and CDR2 FQGNSA. The CDR3 is made up of 13 amino acids. Between the trimmed V and J ends, which lost 5 bases and 6 bases, there was a span of 12 bases. The CDR3 nucleotides read TGTGCCAGCAGCCTAGTGCATAGGGATACGCAGTATTTT. Its protein is CASSLVHRDTQYF.

The rearrangement joins TRBV18 to TRBJ2-1, with 8 positions matching TRBD1. CDR1 and CDR2 from the germline V gene are KGHSH and LQKENI. J lost 9 bases, V lost 0 bases, and 10 bases had no gene match. CDR3 length equals 16 residues. CDR3 DNA: TGTGCCAGCTCACCACCGGGACAGGTGGTTATATTTGAGCAGTTCTTC. Its translation is CASSPPGQVVIFEQFF. The complete variable domain, with remaining parts taken from reference TRBV18 and TRBJ2-1, reads NAGVMQNPRHLVRRRGQEARLRCSPMKGHSHVYWYRQLPEEGLKFMVYLQKENIIDESGMPKERFSAEFPKEGPSILRIQQVVRGDSAAYFCASSPPGQVVIFEQFFGPGTRLTVL.

The genes are TRBV4-3 and TRBJ2-7, with D possibly being TRBD2 (7 bases). The CDR3 is 15 residues long. Per germline, CDR1 LGHNA and CDR2 YSLEER. V was pared by 0 bases and J by 1 base, with 10 bases between. The CDR3 spells CASSQEGGGSYEQYF. The CDR3 DNA sequence: TGCGCCAGCAGCCAAGAAGGGGGAGGGTCCTACGAGCAGTACTTC.

This clonotype was counted a single time. This chain uses TRBV20-1 with TRBJ2-5, with D perhaps TRBD2 (5 bases). The CDR3 length is 14 residues. Trimming shortened V by 3 bases and J by 4 bases, and 15 bases separated the two germline ends. CDR1 and CDR2 (germline): DFQATT, SNEGSKA (reference sequence). The CDR3: CSASNDNGGETQYF. CDR3 nucleotide sequence: TGCAGTGCTAGCAACGACAATGGAGGAGAGACCCAGTACTTC.

This clonotype was observed a single time. The V call is TRBV9, the J call TRBJ1-1; D is uncertain. There are 13 residues in the CDR3. The germline V gene has CDR1 SGDLS and CDR2 YYNGEE. V gave up 1 base and J gave up 3 bases, with 7 bases separating them. The CDR3 DNA is TGTGCCAGCAGCGTATCCGGGGACACTGAAGCTTTCTTT. Amino acid sequence: CASSVSGDTEAFF.

This clonotype is a singleton in its sample. The V call is TRBV6-6, the J call TRBJ2-1; D gene uncertain. The CDR3 totals 12 residues. CDR1 is MNHNY, CDR2 SVGAGI, per germline (reference sequence). Trimming removed 2 bases at V and 6 bases at J, with 5 bases between. The CDR3 spells CASSYRPNEQFF. In nucleotides, the CDR3 is TGTGCCAGCAGTTACAGACCCAATGAGCAGTTCTTC.

The chain carries TRBV3-1 and TRBJ2-6, with 8 bases identical to TRBD1. The CDR3 is 22 amino acids. The germline V gene has CDR1 LGHDT and CDR2 YNNKEL (reference sequence). V trimming: 7 bases; J trimming: 0 bases; junction bases outside the gene matches: 23. CDR3 protein: CASKCNKPGTGAFNSGANVLTF. The CDR3 DNA sequence: TGTGCCAGCAAGTGTAACAAGCCCGGGACAGGAGCTTTTAACTCTGGGGCCAACGTCCTGACTTTC.

The chain employs TRBV28 and TRBJ1-1; 8 bases agree with TRBD1. CDR1 is MDHEN, CDR2 SYDVKM, per germline. V was pared by 5 bases and J by 1 base, with 6 bases of the junction left unmatched. The CDR3 contains 15 residues. CDR3 sequence reads: CASSPGTGTNTEAFF. The CDR3 bases are TGTGCCAGCAGTCCGGGGACAGGTACGAACACTGAAGCTTTCTTT.

This chain connects TRBV29-1 to TRBJ1-2, with a tentative D call TRBD1 (6 bases). Germline V gives CDR1 SQVTM, CDR2 ANQGSEA. CDR3 length: 13 residues. V was trimmed by 2 bases and J by 5 bases, leaving 12 bases between them. CDR3 nucleotides: TGCAGCGTTGAACGGGGGCTGGGGTATGGCTACACCTTC. Protein product: CSVERGLGYGYTF.

This clonotype came up a few times. The chain couples TRBV6-5 to TRBJ2-3; the D gene is possibly TRBD1 (6 bases). V dropped 1 base and J dropped 0 bases, with 17 bases sitting between them. Germline-derived CDR1 and CDR2 are MNHEY and SVGAGI. This CDR3 region has 18 residues. DNA for the CDR3: TGTGCCAGCAGTTACTGGTGGTCATCCGACAGGAGCACAGATACGCAGTATTTT. Residues: CASSYWWSSDRSTDTQYF.

This chain uses TRBV9 with TRBJ1-4; TRBD1 aligns across 7 bases. The V gene's germline CDR1 is SGDLS and CDR2 YYNGEE. V gave up 4 bases and J gave up 7 bases; unmatched junction bases: 4. The CDR3 has 13 amino acids. In DNA form, the CDR3 reads TGTGCCAGCAGCCCAGGGGGTGGTGAAAAACTGTTTTTT. Residues: CASSPGGGEKLFF.

V gene TRBV29-1 combines with J gene TRBJ2-2, with 12 bases aligning to TRBD1. V dropped 4 bases and J dropped 5; count of bases not matched to a gene: 5. The CDR3 covers 15 residues. The germline V gene encodes CDR1 SQVTM and CDR2 ANQGSEA. CDR3 coding DNA: TGCAGCGTTGTGTGGGACAGGGGGCGTACCGGGGAGCTGTTTTTT. Protein product: CSVVWDRGRTGELFF.

This chain joins TRBV4-1 and TRBJ1-3; no definite D call. V was shortened by 1 base and J by 5 bases, with 15 bases between the two germline ends. The CDR3 is made up of 16 amino acids. In germline, CDR1 is MGHRA, CDR2 YSYEKL. CDR3 loop: CASSQAPVGSRNTIYF. The CDR3 DNA reads TGCGCCAGCAGCCAAGCCCCCGTCGGGTCACGAAACACCATATATTTT.

The rearrangement links TRBV23-1 to TRBJ1-5; D is uncertain. TRBV23-1 is classed as an ORF, of uncertain function. Trimming removed 4 bases at V and 7 bases at J, with 11 bases between. This CDR3 comprises 13 residues. The CDR3 DNA is TGCGCCAGCAGTCGGCGGGTGTGGCAGCCCCAGCATTTT. Amino acids: CASSRRVWQPQHF.